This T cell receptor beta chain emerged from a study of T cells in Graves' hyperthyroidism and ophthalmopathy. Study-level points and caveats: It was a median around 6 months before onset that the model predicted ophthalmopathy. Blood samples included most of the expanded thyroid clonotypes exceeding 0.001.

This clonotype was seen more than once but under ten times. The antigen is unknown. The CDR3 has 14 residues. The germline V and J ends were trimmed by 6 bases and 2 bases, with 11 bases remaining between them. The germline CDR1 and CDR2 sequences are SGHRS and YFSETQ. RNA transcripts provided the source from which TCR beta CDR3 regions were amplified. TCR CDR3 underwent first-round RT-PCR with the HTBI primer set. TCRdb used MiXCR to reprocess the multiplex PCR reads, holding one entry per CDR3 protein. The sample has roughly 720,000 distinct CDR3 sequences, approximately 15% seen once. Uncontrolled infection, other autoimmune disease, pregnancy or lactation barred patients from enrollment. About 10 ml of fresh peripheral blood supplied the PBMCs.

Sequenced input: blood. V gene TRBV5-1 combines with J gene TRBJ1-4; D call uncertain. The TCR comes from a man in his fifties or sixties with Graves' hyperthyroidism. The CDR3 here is CASKEPTTNEKLFF. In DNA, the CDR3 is TGCGCCAGCAAGGAGCCGACGACTAATGAAAAACTGTTTTTT.